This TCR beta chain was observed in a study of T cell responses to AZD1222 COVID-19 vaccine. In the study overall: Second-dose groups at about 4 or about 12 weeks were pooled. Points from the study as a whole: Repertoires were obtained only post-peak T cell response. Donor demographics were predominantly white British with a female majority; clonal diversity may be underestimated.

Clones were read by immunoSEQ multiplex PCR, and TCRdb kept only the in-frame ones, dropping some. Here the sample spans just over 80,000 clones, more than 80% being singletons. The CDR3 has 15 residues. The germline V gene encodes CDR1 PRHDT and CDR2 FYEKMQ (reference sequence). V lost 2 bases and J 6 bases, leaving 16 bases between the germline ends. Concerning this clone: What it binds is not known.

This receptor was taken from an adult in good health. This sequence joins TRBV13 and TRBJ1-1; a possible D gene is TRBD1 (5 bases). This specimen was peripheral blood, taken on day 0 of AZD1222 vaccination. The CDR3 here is CASSLQQGATPEAFF. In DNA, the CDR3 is TGTGCCAGCAGCTTACAGCAGGGCGCCACTCCTGAAGCTTTCTTT. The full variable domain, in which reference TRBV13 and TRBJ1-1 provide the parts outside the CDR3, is AAGVIQSPRHLIKEKRETATLKCYPIPRHDTVYWYQQGPGQDPQFLISFYEKMQSDKGSIPDRFSAQQFSDYHSELNMSSLELGDSALYFCASSLQQGATPEAFFGQGTRLTVV.